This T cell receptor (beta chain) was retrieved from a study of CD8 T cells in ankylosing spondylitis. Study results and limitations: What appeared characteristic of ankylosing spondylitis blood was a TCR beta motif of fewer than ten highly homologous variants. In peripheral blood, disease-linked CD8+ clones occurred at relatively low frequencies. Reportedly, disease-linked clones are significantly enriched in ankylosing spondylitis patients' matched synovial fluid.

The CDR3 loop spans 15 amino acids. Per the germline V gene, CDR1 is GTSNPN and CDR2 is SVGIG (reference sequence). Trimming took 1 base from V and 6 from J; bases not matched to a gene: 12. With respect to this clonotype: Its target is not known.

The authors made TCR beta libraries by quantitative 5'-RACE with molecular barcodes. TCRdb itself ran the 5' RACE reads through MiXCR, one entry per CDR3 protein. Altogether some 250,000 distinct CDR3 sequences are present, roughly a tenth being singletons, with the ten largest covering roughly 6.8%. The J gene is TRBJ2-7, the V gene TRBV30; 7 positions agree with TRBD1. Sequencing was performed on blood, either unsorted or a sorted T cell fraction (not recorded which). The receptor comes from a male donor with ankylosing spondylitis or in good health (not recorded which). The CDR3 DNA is TGTGCCTGGAGTGCCGAGACAGGGAGAGGATCCGAGCAGTACTTC. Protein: CAWSAETGRGSEQYF.